The T cell receptor (beta chain) under discussion was sequenced for a study of CD8 T cells in ankylosing spondylitis. Study-wide results and caveats: With a CD8+ phenotype, disease-linked clones were relatively rare in peripheral blood. A TCR beta motif of seven or eight highly homologous variants appeared characteristic of ankylosing spondylitis blood.

The TCR beta libraries were generated through quantitative 5'-RACE incorporating molecular barcodes. TCRdb independently ran MiXCR on the 5' RACE reads; one entry per CDR3 protein. This sample yields a few hundred thousand distinct CDR3 sequences, of which 20% are seen a single time; around 8% belongs to the top ten. This clonotype was recorded many times. What it binds is not known. CDR3 length: 15 amino acids. The V and J ends lost 4 bases and 4 bases, in that order; junction bases with no gene match: 8. Germline values: CDR1 SQVTM, CDR2 ANQGSEA. The receptor comes from a male donor with ankylosing spondylitis or in good health (not recorded which). V usage is TRBV29-1 and J usage is TRBJ2-1, with 9 bases identical to TRBD2. The sequenced material came from blood, either unsorted or a sorted T cell fraction (not recorded which). DNA of the CDR3: TGCAGCGTTGTCAATAGCGGGAGTGGGTACAATGAGCAGTTCTTC. The encoded protein is CSVVNSGSGYNEQFF.